The 19 T cell receptor beta chains presented below share a single source sample, sequenced in a study of shared clonotypes between healthy human individuals. The naive CD8 fraction comprised CD45RO-negative cells positively selected for CCR7 and excluded terminally differentiated effector memory CD45RA+ cells. Assay used: immunoSEQ multiplex PCR; TCRdb lists only in-frame clones, some missing. Of roughly 850,000 clones listed, just over 95% were seen once; the top ten hold about 0.21%. The sequencing input was naive CD8+ T cells sorted from blood. The source of these receptors is a man in his thirties or forties in good health.

V is TRBV28 and J is TRBJ2-5; 8 positions agree with TRBD2. Losses at the gene ends were 6 bases for V and 1 base for J; bases not matched to a gene: 10. This CDR3 is 16 amino acids long. CDR1 and CDR2 from the germline V gene are MDHEN and SYDVKM. The CDR3: CASSLLVLAGQETQYF. CDR3 in DNA: TGTGCCAGCAGCCTACTCGTGCTAGCGGGCCAAGAGACCCAGTACTTC.

The J gene is TRBJ2-1, the V gene TRBV15, with D tentatively TRBD2 (6 bases). The germline V gene has CDR1 LNHNV and CDR2 YYDKDF (reference sequence). The ends were cut back, 0 bases at V and 9 bases at J, with 9 bases in the middle. CDR3 length equals 13 residues. CDR3 nucleotide sequence: TGTGCCACCAGCAGAGAGGGGGGTAGTGAGCAGTTCTTC. It is translated as CATSREGGSEQFF. The variable domain in full, completed from reference TRBV15 and TRBJ2-1, reads DAMVIQNPRYQVTQFGKPVTLSCSQTLNHNVMYWYQQKSSQAPKLLFHYYDKDFNNEADTPDNFQSRRPNTSFCFLDIRSPGLGDTAMYLCATSREGGSEQFFGPGTRLTVL.

Only one count was recorded for this clone. This rearrangement joins TRBV27 to TRBJ2-7; no definite D call. V was pared by 2 bases and J by 4 bases, with 15 bases between. Germline values: CDR1 MNHEY, CDR2 SMNVEV (reference sequence). This CDR3 is 15 amino acids long. CDR3 nucleotides: TGTGCCAGCAGTTTAGGGAAAGGAGCCAAATACGAGCAGTACTTC. This sequence encodes CASSLGKGAKYEQYF.

V is TRBV4-3 and J is TRBJ2-3, with D hard to call. Germline V gene sequence: CDR1 LGHNA, CDR2 YSLEER. The CDR3 length is 17 residues. Between the trimmed V and J ends, which lost 0 bases and 2 bases, there was a span of 15 bases. CDR3 in amino acids: CASSQDLTQEYTDTQYF. The CDR3 nucleotides read TGCGCCAGCAGCCAAGACCTCACCCAGGAATACACAGATACGCAGTATTTT.

V is TRBV5-4 and J is TRBJ2-1; maybe TRBD2 (7 bases). This CDR3 is built from 14 residues. V lost 3 bases and J 6 bases, leaving 13 bases between the germline ends. From germline, CDR1 is SGHNT and CDR2 YYREEE (reference sequence). Written as DNA, the CDR3 is TGTGCCAGCAGCTGGGGGGGCGTTCTCAATGAGCAGTTCTTC. Protein product: CASSWGGVLNEQFF.

On this clone itself: The same CDR3 arises from other DNA sequences in this sample as well. CDR3 DNA: TGTGCCAGCAGTTTTGGACAGGGCAACGAGCAGTACTTC. Encoded protein: CASSFGQGNEQYF. This chain joins TRBV27 and TRBJ2-7; 8 positions agree with TRBD1. Germline V gene data show CDR1 as MNHEY and CDR2 as SMNVEV (reference sequence). This CDR3 has 13 amino acids. With 3 bases clipped from V and 5 bases from J, the junction kept 3 bases outside the gene matches.

The V gene is TRBV9, the J gene TRBJ1-3, with D hard to call. This CDR3 comprises 15 residues. The germline V and J ends were trimmed by 3 bases and 1 base, with 11 bases remaining between them. CDR1 is SGDLS and CDR2 is YYNGEE in the germline V gene. This CDR3 reads CASSDTGVSGNTIYF. The CDR3, as DNA: TGTGCCAGCAGCGATACCGGGGTATCTGGAAACACCATATATTTT.

The CDR3 nucleotides read TGTGCCAGCGGCGGCTGGGCTCCTGATGAGCAGTTCTTC. Translation: CASGGWAPDEQFF. The chain is built from TRBV9 and TRBJ2-1; D is unclear. Per the germline V gene, CDR1 is SGDLS and CDR2 is YYNGEE. V dropped 7 bases and J dropped 8 bases, with 16 bases sitting between them. CDR3 length: 13 residues.

Concerning this clone itself: Other DNA variants within this sample encode the same CDR3. This rearrangement joins TRBV4-1 to TRBJ2-7, with TRBD2 matching 12 bases. The CDR3 has 15 residues. CDR1 is MGHRA and CDR2 is YSYEKL in the germline V gene. V shed 4 bases, J shed 3 bases, and the junction held 4 bases outside the gene matches. CDR3 sequence (DNA): TGCGCCAGCAGCCTACGACTAGCGGGAGACTACGAGCAGTACTTC. It yields the protein CASSLRLAGDYEQYF.

This clone was found once. The chain has TRBV5-1 and TRBJ2-7, with D perhaps matching TRBD1 or TRBD2 (5 bases each). With 4 bases removed from V and 0 bases from J, the gap between germline ends came to 14 bases. Per germline, CDR1 SGHRS and CDR2 YFSETQ. CDR3 length: 15 amino acids. CDR3: CASSLTGTISYEQYF. The DNA for the CDR3 is TGCGCCAGCAGCCTAACCGGGACGATCTCCTACGAGCAGTACTTC.

This rearrangement joins TRBV27 to TRBJ2-3, with a weak D call TRBD1 (6 bases). Between the trimmed V and J ends, which lost 7 bases and 4 bases, there was a span of 18 bases. CDR1 is MNHEY and CDR2 is SMNVEV in the germline V gene (reference sequence). The CDR3 is 15 amino acids. This CDR3 reads CASKMHRDTADTQYF. The CDR3 DNA sequence: TGTGCCAGCAAAATGCACCGGGACACCGCAGATACGCAGTATTTT.

The rearrangement uses TRBV5-1 and TRBJ2-7, with TRBD1 matching 8 bases. This CDR3 spans 15 amino acids. With V trimmed by 3 bases and J by 7 bases, 12 bases remained unmatched. CDR1 is SGHRS and CDR2 is YFSETQ in the germline V gene. The CDR3 DNA follows: TGCGCCAGCAGCTCCTCAGGGGGCGGGATTGGGGAGCAGTACTTC. Translated, it gives CASSSSGGGIGEQYF.

The rearrangement uses TRBV10-1 and TRBJ2-5; TRBD2 is a possible D gene (5 bases). This CDR3 is 14 amino acids long. The germline V and J ends were trimmed by 3 bases and 7 bases, with 15 bases remaining between them. Germline CDR1 reads WNHNN; CDR2 reads SYGVQD (reference sequence). DNA for the CDR3: TGCGCCAGCAGTGACGGGAATGGGTATGGGACCCAGTACTTC. It specifies CASSDGNGYGTQYF.

The chain carries TRBV5-1 and TRBJ2-7, with 8 bases fitting TRBD2. This CDR3 is built from 14 residues. In germline, CDR1 is SGHRS, CDR2 YFSETQ. V shed 5 bases and J 5 bases; nucleotides not matched to a gene: 9. The CDR3 reads CASRREGRVNEQYF. The DNA for the CDR3 is TGCGCCAGCAGACGGGAGGGCAGGGTCAACGAGCAGTACTTC.

The rearrangement uses TRBV28 and TRBJ2-3; TRBD2 matches 8 bases. The V gene's germline CDR1 is MDHEN and CDR2 SYDVKM. CDR3 length: 16 amino acids. J was trimmed by 0 bases and V by 5 bases; bases with no gene match: 7. CDR3 sequence: CASSPLSGGSTDTQYF. The CDR3 bases are TGTGCCAGCAGTCCACTAAGCGGGGGCAGCACAGATACGCAGTATTTT.

The chain recombines TRBV27 with TRBJ1-1, with no clear D. Germline CDR1 is MNHEY and CDR2 is SMNVEV (reference sequence). The CDR3 spans 13 residues. Trimming took 0 bases from V and 6 from J, leaving 8 bases between them. The CDR3 loop reads CASSLSGRSEAFF. The CDR3, as DNA: TGTGCCAGCAGTTTATCAGGGAGATCTGAAGCTTTCTTT.

V is TRBV7-9 and J is TRBJ2-3, with 9 bases identical to TRBD1. Losses at the gene ends were 5 bases for V and 5 bases for J; bases not matched to a gene: 8. The CDR3 is 15 residues long. Germline assignment: CDR1 SEHNR and CDR2 FQNEAQ (reference sequence). The CDR3 reads CASSLKQGAVDTQYF. The CDR3 nucleotides read TGTGCCAGCAGCCTGAAACAGGGGGCCGTAGATACGCAGTATTTT.

The chain recombines TRBV6-1 with TRBJ1-2; D possibly corresponds to TRBD1 (6 bases). The CDR3 loop spans 15 amino acids. Per the germline V gene, CDR1 is MNHNS and CDR2 is SASEGT. Trimming cost V 0 bases and J 4 bases, with 12 bases left between them. The CDR3: CASSEAWGATYGYTF. Written as DNA, the CDR3 is TGTGCCAGCAGTGAAGCCTGGGGGGCCACCTATGGCTACACCTTC.

The J gene is TRBJ2-1, the V gene TRBV5-1; D unresolved. The CDR3 totals 15 residues. CDR1 and CDR2 from the germline V gene are SGHRS and YFSETQ. Trimming took 4 bases from V and 0 from J, leaving 11 bases between them. CDR3 DNA sequence: TGCGCCAGCAGCGCATACCTTAGCTCCTACAATGAGCAGTTCTTC. Its translation is CASSAYLSSYNEQFF.